This T cell receptor beta chain emerged from a study of blood T cells in healthy people across ages. Looked up from germline, CDR1 is DFQATT and CDR2 is SNEGSKA (reference sequence). This CDR3 contains 18 residues. The junction had 8 bases not matched to a gene; V was cut back by 0 bases and J by 1 base. Using a J-beta primer mix together with a sample-barcoded 5' primer, a second PCR was run for about 6 to 11 cycles. TCRdb reanalysed the 5' RACE reads using MiXCR and keeps one entry per CDR3 protein. This table holds roughly 1.5 million distinct CDR3 sequences, approximately 43% found once. This clonotype has only a few counts.

Material: blood. This rearrangement joins TRBV20-1 to TRBJ2-1; 11 bases align to TRBD2. The clonotype was recovered from a woman younger than 35 in good health. The CDR3 sequence is CSARDLSGRALSYNEQFF. CDR3 sequence (DNA): TGCAGTGCTAGAGACCTTAGCGGGAGGGCCCTATCCTACAATGAGCAGTTCTTC.